The source of this TCR beta chain is a study of identical twins. Many counts were recorded for this clonotype. MiXCR, run by TCRdb on the 5' RACE reads, gives a single entry per CDR3 protein. Here the sample spans 690,000 or so distinct CDR3 sequences, 8.6% being singletons. Healthy Caucasians alone served as donors. CDR3 length: 12 residues. The V gene's germline CDR1 is MGHRA and CDR2 YSYEKL. V was clipped by 1 base and J by 7 bases, with 5 bases between them. The sample was also linked to a second study, of yellow fever vaccine responses in identical twins. From that second work: Twins' vaccine T cell responses were reported to seem partly convergent and partly personalized.

The rearrangement joins TRBV4-1 to TRBJ2-1; D is unclear. This clonotype originated in a woman aged 18-29 years in good health. The sequenced sample consisted of PBMCs. CDR3 region: CASSQVLNEQFF. The CDR3 bases are TGCGCCAGCAGCCAAGTTTTGAATGAGCAGTTCTTC.